Each of the 3 T cell receptor beta chains below was sequenced from the same sample in a study of regulatory T cells in long-lasting Graves disease (dated by TCRdb to the early 2020s). Library preparation employed multiplex PCR. The sequencer listed for this sample is Illumina HiSeq 4000. iRepertoire HTBI primers and Arm-PCR amplification of CDR3 regions were used to construct TCR beta libraries. Using fastp at Q25 and MiXCR, TCRdb reprocessed the public reads and kept productive beta chains. Entries that share a CDR3 protein sequence are merged under the most common genes and DNA. Recorded for this sample are 450,000 to 600,000 distinct CDR3 sequences; approximately 15% of them occurred a single time. The ten most abundant clones make up roughly a tenth of the sample. The time point label, read with the paper, signifies: newly diagnosed GD, antithyroid drugs for less than 3 months. For both TCR sequencing and RNA sequencing, RNA was extracted from PBMCs using TRIzol.

These data were likewise used in another study, on T cells in Graves' hyperthyroidism and ophthalmopathy.

Sequenced material: peripheral blood mononuclear cells (PBMCs), taken at new diagnosis, from a patient treated with antithyroid drugs. These receptor sequences come from a man between 25 and 39 years old with Graves disease. Donor details come from another sample of the same person, matched by shared clones.

The V and J genes are TRBV13 and TRBJ1-1; D is unclear. Trimming took 4 bases from V and 4 from J, leaving 19 bases between them. CDR1 and CDR2 from the germline V gene are PRHDT and FYEKMQ (reference sequence). This CDR3 comprises 16 residues. For the CDR3, the DNA is TGTGCCAGCAGCTCGGACCGCCAATGGAGGAGCACTGAAGCTTTCTTT. Residues: CASSSDRQWRSTEAFF. Supplemented by reference TRBV13 and TRBJ1-1, the full variable domain reads AAGVIQSPRHLIKEKRETATLKCYPIPRHDTVYWYQQGPGQDPQFLISFYEKMQSDKGSIPDRFSAQQFSDYHSELNMSSLELGDSALYFCASSSDRQWRSTEAFFGQGTRLTVV.

CDR3 in amino acids: CASSLTPNPQRNTGELFF. The CDR3 nucleotides are TGTGCCAGCAGCCTCACTCCGAATCCACAAAGGAACACCGGGGAGCTGTTTTTT. The V call is TRBV3-1, the J call TRBJ2-2; D is undetermined. The CDR3 has 18 amino acids. Trimming stripped 4 bases from V and 1 base from J, with 19 bases between. Germline CDR1 reads LGHDT; CDR2 reads YNNKEL (reference sequence).

A single count supports this clonotype. A read error may produce the germline difference seen at one junction end. The chain combines TRBV9 with TRBJ1-3; D gene uncertain. The CDR3 sequence is 13 residues long. CDR1 and CDR2 (germline): SGDLS, YYNGEE. In DNA, the CDR3 is TGTGCCAGCAGCGAAAGCTCTGGAAACACCGTATATTTT. Protein product: CASSESSGNTVYF.